This T cell receptor beta chain came from a study of beta chain features in type 1 diabetes. Looking at the study overall: Patients did not differ from healthy donors in age, gender or cell yield.

Isolated RNA was reverse transcribed in full, so expressed TCRB transcripts were sequenced. TCRdb's copy holds only in-frame clones and misses some; the assay was immunoSEQ multiplex PCR. The table includes 200,000 to 250,000 clones, about 15% detected once. Regarding the study as a whole: Shorter TCRB CDR3s, moderately but significantly so, were found in Type 1 diabetes patients in all four CD4+ subsets.

This clone was counted only a few times. Antigen specificity is unknown. This CDR3 region has 15 residues. Trimming at V came to 5 bases and at J to 2 bases, leaving 7 bases not matched to a gene. Germline assignment: CDR1 SEHNR and CDR2 FQNEAQ (reference sequence). This receptor was taken from a young man with type 1 diabetes. Sequencing was carried out using naive CD4+ T cells from blood. This sequence joins TRBV7-9 and TRBJ2-7; 9 bases are a match to TRBD1. This CDR3 reads CASSLRQGVAYEQYF. CDR3 in DNA: TGTGCCAGCAGCCTCAGACAGGGGGTGGCCTACGAGCAGTACTTC.